A selection of T cell receptor beta chains follows, all from one sample in a study of blood T cell repertoires in COVID-19. The data were produced by immunoSEQ multiplex PCR, yet TCRdb's version contains in-frame clones alone and is incomplete. This repertoire shows about 99,000 clones, 85% to 90% found once; its top ten account for more than 4.5%. The sample was peripheral blood. These receptors originate from a human donor in a cohort sampled during active COVID-19. Each CDR3 is given with its conserved first and last residue. D genes are given only for firm matches. The size of a clone is reported for some rows only, either as once, few or many, or as a class for expanded clones.

j_call: TRBJ1-2; v_call: TRBV28; clone_size: .; d_call: .; cdr3_length: 13; cdr3_aa: CASSEGWGRGYTF; cdr3_nt: TGTGCCAGCAGCGAGGGGTGGGGGCGTGGCTACACCTTC
j_call: TRBJ2-1; v_call: TRBV11-3; clone_size: .; d_call: .; cdr3_length: 21; cdr3_aa: CASSLDRDRGGGRANRNEQFF; cdr3_nt: TGTGCCAGCAGCTTAGATCGGGACAGGGGTGGCGGGAGGGCGAATAGAAATGAGCAGTTCTTC
j_call: TRBJ1-2; v_call: TRBV9; clone_size: .; d_call: TRBD1; cdr3_length: 15; cdr3_aa: CASSVAPGQGYGYTF; cdr3_nt: TGTGCCAGCAGCGTGGCGCCGGGACAGGGGTATGGCTACACCTTC
j_call: TRBJ2-7; v_call: TRBV2; clone_size: .; d_call: .; cdr3_length: 15; cdr3_aa: CASSVTRNKTYEQYF; cdr3_nt: TGTGCCAGCAGTGTGACACGTAATAAGACCTACGAGCAGTACTTC
j_call: TRBJ1-2; v_call: TRBV15; clone_size: .; d_call: TRBD1; cdr3_length: 15; cdr3_aa: CATSRMPGQSYGYTF; cdr3_nt: TGTGCCACCAGCAGAATGCCGGGACAGAGCTATGGCTACACCTTC
j_call: TRBJ1-2; v_call: TRBV15; clone_size: .; d_call: .; cdr3_length: 14; cdr3_aa: CATSTGTVPFYDTF; cdr3_nt: TGTGCCACCAGCACCGGGACTGTGCCTTTCTATGACACCTTC
j_call: TRBJ1-1; v_call: TRBV14; clone_size: .; d_call: .; cdr3_length: 13; cdr3_aa: CASSQVGNTEAFF; cdr3_nt: TGTGCCAGCAGCCAGGTCGGGAACACTGAAGCTTTCTTT
j_call: TRBJ1-1; v_call: TRBV11-3; clone_size: once; d_call: .; cdr3_length: 14; cdr3_aa: CASSPAGLGTEAFF; cdr3_nt: TGTGCCAGCAGCCCGGCGGGTCTGGGGACTGAAGCTTTCTTT
j_call: TRBJ1-2; v_call: TRBV5-1; clone_size: .; d_call: .; cdr3_length: 13; cdr3_aa: CASSLTANYGYTF; cdr3_nt: TGCGCCAGCAGCTTGACAGCTAACTATGGCTACACCTTC
j_call: TRBJ2-1; v_call: TRBV6-5; clone_size: .; d_call: .; cdr3_length: 13; cdr3_aa: CASRATAYNEQFF; cdr3_nt: TGTGCCAGCAGGGCGACAGCCTACAATGAGCAGTTCTTC
j_call: TRBJ1-2; v_call: TRBV4-1; clone_size: once; d_call: .; cdr3_length: 13; cdr3_aa: CASSQLPPGQYTF; cdr3_nt: TGCGCCAGCAGCCAACTCCCCCCAGGGCAGTACACCTTC
j_call: TRBJ2-7; v_call: TRBV29-1; clone_size: .; d_call: TRBD1; cdr3_length: 13; cdr3_aa: CSAWGDRGGEQYF; cdr3_nt: TGCAGCGCATGGGGAGACAGGGGGGGAGAGCAGTACTTC
j_call: TRBJ2-7; v_call: TRBV2; clone_size: once; d_call: .; cdr3_length: 16; cdr3_aa: CASRERSGQSSYEQYF; cdr3_nt: TGTGCCAGCAGAGAAAGGTCAGGGCAGAGCTCCTACGAGCAGTACTTC
j_call: TRBJ2-1; v_call: TRBV21-1; clone_size: once; d_call: .; cdr3_length: 15; cdr3_aa: CASPTSGRARNEQFF; cdr3_nt: TGTGCCAGCCCTACTAGCGGGAGGGCCCGGAATGAGCAGTTCTTC
j_call: TRBJ2-7; v_call: TRBV4-2; clone_size: .; d_call: TRBD2; cdr3_length: 15; cdr3_aa: CASSQSSGSSYEQYF; cdr3_nt: TGTGCCAGCAGCCAAAGTAGCGGGAGCTCCTACGAGCAGTACTTC
j_call: TRBJ2-2; v_call: TRBV5-1; clone_size: few; d_call: .; cdr3_length: 17; cdr3_aa: CASSFPLGQGITGELFF; cdr3_nt: TGCGCCAGCAGCTTTCCCTTAGGGCAGGGAATAACCGGGGAGCTGTTTTTT
j_call: TRBJ2-2; v_call: TRBV9; clone_size: .; d_call: .; cdr3_length: 15; cdr3_aa: CASSVAPTSTGELFF; cdr3_nt: TGTGCCAGCAGCGTAGCTCCGACTAGCACCGGGGAGCTGTTTTTT
j_call: TRBJ2-7; v_call: TRBV19; clone_size: .; d_call: .; cdr3_length: 13; cdr3_aa: CASSIGHQYEQYF; cdr3_nt: TGTGCCAGTAGTATCGGACACCAATACGAGCAGTACTTC